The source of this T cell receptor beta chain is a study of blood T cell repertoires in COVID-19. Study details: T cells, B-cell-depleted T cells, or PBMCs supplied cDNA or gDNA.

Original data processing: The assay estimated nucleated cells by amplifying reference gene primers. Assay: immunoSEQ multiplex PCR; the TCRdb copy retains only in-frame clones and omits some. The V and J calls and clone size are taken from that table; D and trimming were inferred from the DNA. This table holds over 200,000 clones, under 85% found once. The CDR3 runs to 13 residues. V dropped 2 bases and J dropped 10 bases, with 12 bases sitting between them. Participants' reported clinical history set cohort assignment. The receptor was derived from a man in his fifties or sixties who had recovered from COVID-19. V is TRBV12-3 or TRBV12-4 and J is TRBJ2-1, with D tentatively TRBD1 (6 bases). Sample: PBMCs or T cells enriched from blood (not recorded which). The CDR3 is CASSLNGRGEQFF. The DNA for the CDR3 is TGTGCCAGCAGTTTAAATGGCAGGGGAGAGCAGTTCTTC.